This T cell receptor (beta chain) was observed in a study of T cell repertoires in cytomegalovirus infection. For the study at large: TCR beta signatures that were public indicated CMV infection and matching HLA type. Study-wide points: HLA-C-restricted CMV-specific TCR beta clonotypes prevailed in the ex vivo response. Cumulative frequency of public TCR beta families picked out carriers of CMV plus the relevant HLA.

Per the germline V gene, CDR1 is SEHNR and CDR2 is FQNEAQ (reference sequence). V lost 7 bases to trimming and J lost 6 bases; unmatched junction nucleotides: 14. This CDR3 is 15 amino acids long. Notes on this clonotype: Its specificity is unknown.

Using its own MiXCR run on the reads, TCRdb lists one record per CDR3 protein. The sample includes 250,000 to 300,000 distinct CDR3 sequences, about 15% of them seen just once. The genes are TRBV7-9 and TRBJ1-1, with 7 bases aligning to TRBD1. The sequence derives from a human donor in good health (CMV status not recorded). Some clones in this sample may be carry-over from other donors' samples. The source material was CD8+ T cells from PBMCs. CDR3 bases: TGTGCCAGCAATTCAGGGGGAATTAGTTTTGCTGAAGCTTTCTTT. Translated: CASNSGGISFAEAFF.